These 27 T cell receptor beta chains were sequenced from one sample in a study of graft-versus-host responses after intestinal transplantation. These receptors lack a known antigen. TCRdb's copy holds only in-frame clones and misses some; the assay was immunoSEQ multiplex PCR. The sample records about 71,000 clones, less than 95% being singletons. The sequencing used unstimulated CD8+ T cells sorted from spleen or lymph node cells, collected before intestinal transplant. The receptors come from a human donor who received an intestinal transplant.

This clone has a handful of counts. For the CDR3, the DNA is TGTGCCAGCAGCTTAGGAGGGACATCTTTCTACGAGCAGTACTTC. Its translation: CASSLGGTSFYEQYF. The chain combines TRBV11-2 with TRBJ2-7; tentative D call: TRBD1 (6 bases). This CDR3 comprises 15 residues. Germline lookup yields CDR1 SGHAT and CDR2 FQNNGV. Between the trimmed V and J ends, which lost 1 base and 3 bases, there was a span of 13 bases.

The chain carries TRBV19 and TRBJ1-2; no clear D gene. Germline V gene sequence: CDR1 LNHDA, CDR2 SQIVND (reference sequence). V lost 7 bases, J lost 8 bases, and 8 bases lay in between. This CDR3 has 10 residues. The CDR3 DNA reads as TGTGCCAGTAATCCCCTGGGCTACACCTTC. Protein: CASNPLGYTF.

The chain uses TRBV27 and TRBJ1-2; a weak D match, TRBD1 (5 bases). Germline assignment: CDR1 MNHEY and CDR2 SMNVEV (reference sequence). V lost 6 bases, J lost 4 bases, and 15 bases lay in between. The CDR3 runs 14 residues. The CDR3 region has the DNA TGTGCCAGCAGGGGGCCCTTGGGTAGCTATGGCTACACCTTC. Translation: CASRGPLGSYGYTF.

The chain joins TRBV9 to TRBJ2-5, with D tentatively TRBD2 (6 bases). CDR3 length: 13 residues. V was trimmed by 0 bases and J by 4 bases, leaving 7 bases between them. Germline V gives CDR1 SGDLS, CDR2 YYNGEE. The CDR3 nucleotides are TGTGCCAGCAGCGTAGTTAGCGGAGAGACCCAGTACTTC. Its protein is CASSVVSGETQYF.

The V and J genes are TRBV16 and TRBJ2-7; D not resolved. The germline CDR1 and CDR2 sequences are KGHSY and FQNENV. This CDR3 spans 14 amino acids. The V end was cut by 4 bases, the J end by 4 bases, with 14 bases between. The CDR3 sequence: CASSRPREFYEQYF. The CDR3 DNA reads as TGTGCCAGCAGCCGCCCACGAGAGTTTTACGAGCAGTACTTC.

V and J are TRBV9 and TRBJ2-4; 10 positions agree with TRBD1. Per the germline V gene, CDR1 is SGDLS and CDR2 is YYNGEE. The CDR3 extends over 16 amino acids. With 4 bases clipped from V and 7 bases from J, the junction kept 11 bases outside the gene matches. In DNA form, the CDR3 reads TGTGCCAGCAGCCCCAGACAGGGGGCGGATTTGAACATTCAGTACTTC. Protein sequence: CASSPRQGADLNIQYF.

The V and J genes are TRBV5-1 and TRBJ1-4; D perhaps matches TRBD1 (6 bases). The V gene lost 8 bases and the J gene lost 5 bases, with 13 bases spanning the gap. Looked up from germline, CDR1 is SGHRS and CDR2 is YFSETQ. There are 13 residues in the CDR3. CDR3 DNA: TGCGCCAGTACCGGGACACCGAATGAAAAACTGTTTTTT. Protein: CASTGTPNEKLFF.

The chain has TRBV11-2 and TRBJ2-3; 8 positions agree with TRBD2. The CDR3 is made up of 15 amino acids. CDR1 is SGHAT, CDR2 FQNNGV, per germline. V shed 1 base and J 5 bases; nucleotides not matched to a gene: 5. As DNA, the CDR3 is TGTGCCAGCAGCTTAGGGACGGGGGGGCAAGATACGCAGTATTTT. Translated: CASSLGTGGQDTQYF.

This chain links TRBV7-6 with TRBJ1-4; no definite D call. The germline V gene encodes CDR1 SGHVS and CDR2 FNYEAQ. Trimming left V 5 bases short and J 0 bases short, with 10 bases between. The CDR3 runs 15 residues. The CDR3 DNA follows: TGTGCCAGCAGCGGAACGGCGGCAACTAATGAAAAACTGTTTTTT. Its protein is CASSGTAATNEKLFF. Using reference TRBV7-6 and TRBJ1-4 for the parts outside the CDR3, the full variable domain is GAGVSQSPRYKVTKRGQDVALRCDPISGHVSLYWYRQALGQGPEFLTYFNYEAQQDKSGLPNDRFSAERPEGSISTLTIQRTEQRDSAMYRCASSGTAATNEKLFFGSGTQLSVL.

The chain uses TRBV5-6 and TRBJ2-4, with D perhaps TRBD2 (5 bases). Trimming cost V 0 bases and J 8 bases, with 18 bases left between them. Germline lookup yields CDR1 SGHDT and CDR2 YYEEEE. CDR3 length equals 16 residues. CDR3 in DNA: TGTGCCAGCAGCTTGGGGGAAACCCTACCAGCGGACATTCAGTACTTC. Translation: CASSLGETLPADIQYF.

The chain links TRBV11-1 to TRBJ1-1; the D is unclear. This CDR3 has 15 residues. The germline CDR1 and CDR2 sequences are SGHAT and FQDESV (reference sequence). The V end was cut by 7 bases, the J end by 2 bases, with 17 bases between. CDR3 region: CASTPLEGPNTEAFF. As DNA, the CDR3 is TGTGCCAGCACCCCCCTTGAGGGCCCCAACACTGAAGCTTTCTTT.

The V call is TRBV6-5, the J call TRBJ1-4; D remains unclear. The CDR3 consists of 11 residues. V lost 4 bases, J lost 8 bases, and 5 bases lay in between. Germline-derived CDR1 and CDR2 are MNHEY and SVGAGI. The chain's CDR3 is CASSSGEKLFF. DNA for the CDR3: TGTGCCAGCAGTTCCGGGGAAAAACTGTTTTTT.

The gene calls are TRBV5-1 and TRBJ1-3; D possibly corresponds to TRBD1 (5 bases). The CDR3 loop spans 16 amino acids. V gave up 1 base and J gave up 4 bases, with 15 bases separating them. Germline CDR1 reads SGHRS; CDR2 reads YFSETQ. Here the CDR3 reads CASSLPDSEGGNTIYF. The DNA for the CDR3 is TGCGCCAGCAGCTTGCCCGACAGCGAAGGGGGAAACACCATATATTTT.

The J gene is TRBJ2-2, the V gene TRBV7-2, with D perhaps matching TRBD2 (7 bases). V was clipped by 7 bases and J by 4 bases, with 16 bases between them. From germline, CDR1 is SGHTA and CDR2 FQGNSA. The CDR3 has 15 amino acids. The chain's CDR3 is CASTLRGAGTGELFF. CDR3 DNA: TGTGCCAGCACCCTTCGGGGGGCGGGCACCGGGGAGCTGTTTTTT.

The chain uses TRBV9 and TRBJ1-2; TRBD1 is a possible D gene (6 bases). Germline loops: CDR1 SGDLS, CDR2 YYNGEE. This CDR3 has 15 residues. V was pared by 4 bases and J by 0 bases, with 13 bases between. The CDR3 sequence is CASSPTGTPNYGYTF. CDR3 sequence (DNA): TGTGCCAGCAGCCCAACCGGGACACCTAACTATGGCTACACCTTC.

The J gene is TRBJ2-1, the V gene TRBV13; 8 nucleotides match TRBD2. Germline loops: CDR1 PRHDT, CDR2 FYEKMQ (reference sequence). V trimming: 7 bases; J trimming: 4 bases; junction bases outside the gene matches: 6. CDR3 length equals 14 residues. In DNA form, the CDR3 reads TGTGCCAGCACTCGGGGGGGATCTTACAATGAGCAGTTCTTC. Translated: CASTRGGSYNEQFF.

The chain couples TRBV27 to TRBJ2-3; unclear D gene. CDR1 is MNHEY and CDR2 is SMNVEV in the germline V gene (reference sequence). CDR3 length equals 11 residues. The V gene lost 5 bases and the J gene lost 5 bases, with 5 bases spanning the gap. CDR3 loop: CASSTRDTQYF. The CDR3 nucleotides read TGTGCCAGCAGTACACGAGATACGCAGTATTTT.

This chain uses TRBV5-6 with TRBJ2-3; D unclear. CDR1 is SGHDT, CDR2 YYEEEE, per germline. CDR3 length equals 14 residues. Trimming took off 2 bases at V and 2 bases at J, with 9 bases between the two ends. Here the CDR3 DNA reads TGTGCCAGCAGCTTTTATCCTCCCACAGATACGCAGTATTTT. It specifies CASSFYPPTDTQYF. Looking up the rest from reference TRBV5-6 and TRBJ2-3 gives the full variable domain: DAGVTQSPTHLIKTRGQQVTLRCSPKSGHDTVSWYQQALGQGPQFIFQYYEEEERQRGNFPDRFSGHQFPNYSSELNVNALLLGDSALYLCASSFYPPTDTQYFGPGTRLTVL.

V and J are TRBV5-4 and TRBJ2-2; 7 bases fit TRBD2. The CDR3 totals 14 residues. Germline V gives CDR1 SGHNT, CDR2 YYREEE (reference sequence). V shed 5 bases and J 4 bases; nucleotides not matched to a gene: 5. The DNA for the CDR3 is TGTGCCAGCAGGCCTCGCGGGGGCACCGGGGAGCTGTTTTTT. Translated: CASRPRGGTGELFF.

CDR3 nucleotide sequence: TGTGCCAGCAGCTTCGGGCAGGGGAACTACAATGAGCAGTTCTTC. This codes for CASSFGQGNYNEQFF. The chain links TRBV7-9 to TRBJ2-1, with D possibly TRBD1 on 6 matching bases. V was shortened by 3 bases and J by 3 bases, with 12 bases between the two germline ends. The length of the CDR3 is 15 residues. Germline lookup yields CDR1 SEHNR and CDR2 FQNEAQ (reference sequence).

CDR3 coding DNA: TGCGCCAGCAGCGCGGGGGGTCCCAATGAGCAGTTCTTC. It codes for CASSAGGPNEQFF. V usage is TRBV5-1 and J usage is TRBJ2-1, with 8 bases fitting TRBD2. CDR1 is SGHRS, CDR2 YFSETQ, per germline. The junction had 3 bases not matched to a gene; V was cut back by 4 bases and J by 6 bases. This CDR3 is built from 13 residues.

V gene TRBV7-5 combines with J gene TRBJ2-7; whether TRBD1, the table's D call, matches the DNA was not checked. TRBV7-5 is termed a pseudogene. CDR3 size: 16 residues. CDR3 sequence reads: CARSLARRDTTYEQYF. CDR3 in DNA: TGTGCCAGAAGCTTAGCCCGACGAGACACGACCTACGAGCAGTACTTC.

V gene TRBV29-1 combines with J gene TRBJ1-2; D is unclear. This CDR3 contains 11 residues. Trimming pared 7 bases from V and 4 bases from J, leaving 10 bases between. Germline values: CDR1 SQVTM, CDR2 ANQGSEA. Here the CDR3 DNA reads TGCAGCGCGGCGGAGCCCTATGGCTACACCTTC. As protein: CSAAEPYGYTF.

This chain uses TRBV27 with TRBJ2-7, with D possibly being TRBD2 (5 bases). The CDR3 runs to 14 residues. The germline V gene has CDR1 MNHEY and CDR2 SMNVEV (reference sequence). With 2 bases removed from V and 0 bases from J, the gap between germline ends came to 8 bases. CDR3 in amino acids: CASSLGSPSYEQYF. The DNA for the CDR3 is TGTGCCAGCAGTTTAGGGAGTCCCTCCTACGAGCAGTACTTC.

This chain links TRBV4-1 with TRBJ2-3; 9 nucleotides match TRBD2. Per the germline V gene, CDR1 is MGHRA and CDR2 is YSYEKL. Unmatched junction bases numbered 5, after V lost 0 bases and J lost 4 bases. The CDR3 is 16 residues long. The CDR3 region has the DNA TGCGCCAGCAGCCAAGAGCCAGCGGGGGGCCCAGATACGCAGTATTTT. It specifies CASSQEPAGGPDTQYF.

The chain combines TRBV6-4 with TRBJ1-1, with 8 bases lining up with TRBD1. Per germline, CDR1 MRHNA and CDR2 SNTAGT. V was pared by 10 bases and J by 1 base, with 5 bases of the junction left unmatched. This CDR3 region has 13 residues. The CDR3 DNA follows: TGTGCCACACGGACAGGGTGGAACACTGAAGCTTTCTTT. Encoded protein: CATRTGWNTEAFF.

The rearrangement links TRBV19 to TRBJ2-3; 7 nucleotides line up with TRBD1. V was clipped by 5 bases and J by 0 bases; unmatched bases: 8. CDR1 and CDR2 (germline): LNHDA, SQIVND (reference sequence). The CDR3 is 16 amino acids. The CDR3 coding sequence is TGTGCCAGTAGTCAAGACCGGGACAGCAGCACAGATACGCAGTATTTT. Protein: CASSQDRDSSTDTQYF.